A single T cell receptor beta chain is shown here with its context. The antigen is unknown. This sample is part of a study of cytomegalovirus exposure and HLA in healthy donors. Points from the study as a whole: Earlier findings revealed that most TCR beta V segments proved productive either about 87% or about 30% of the time. The authors judged a highly shared variant cluster likely a sequencing artifact. Later, an analysis found that common viral pathogens appeared to be linked with several of the most significant clusters.

The CDR3 is made up of 15 amino acids. Per the germline V gene, CDR1 is SEHNR and CDR2 is FQNEAQ (reference sequence). The V gene lost 0 bases and the J gene lost 8 bases, with 17 bases spanning the gap. The PCR was carried out with 60 Vbeta primers and 13 Jbeta primers. Methods used by the authors: Later analysis identified tens of millions of unique TCR beta chains, about 10 million shared. The assay was immunoSEQ multiplex PCR, and TCRdb's table has in-frame clones only and misses some. From that table come the V and J calls and clone size; the DNA was used to work out D and trimming. The repertoire consists of under 200,000 clones, with 65% to 85% occurring once and the leading ten covering 5.5% to 7.5%.

Sequenced sample: PBMCs. The chain employs TRBV7-9 and TRBJ2-7; D might be TRBD2 (6 bases). The TCR was taken from a woman in her 40s in good health and CMV-seropositive. CDR3 protein: CASSLASRDREKQYF. Written as DNA, the CDR3 is TGTGCCAGCAGCTTAGCGAGCAGGGATCGGGAGAAGCAGTACTTC.